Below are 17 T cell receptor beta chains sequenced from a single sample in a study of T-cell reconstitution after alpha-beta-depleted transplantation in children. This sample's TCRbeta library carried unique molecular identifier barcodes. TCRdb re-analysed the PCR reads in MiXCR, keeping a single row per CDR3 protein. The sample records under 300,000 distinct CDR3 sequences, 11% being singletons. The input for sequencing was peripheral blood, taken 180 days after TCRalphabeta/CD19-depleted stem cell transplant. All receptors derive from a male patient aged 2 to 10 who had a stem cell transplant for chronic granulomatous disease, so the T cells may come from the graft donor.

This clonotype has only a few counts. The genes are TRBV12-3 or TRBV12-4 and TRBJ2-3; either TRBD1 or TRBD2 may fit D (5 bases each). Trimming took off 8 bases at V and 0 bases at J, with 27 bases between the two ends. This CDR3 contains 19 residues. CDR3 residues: CASSPRGRHHETSTDTQYF. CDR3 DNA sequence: TGTGCCAGCTCCCCCCGGGGACGACACCACGAGACTAGCACAGATACGCAGTATTTT.

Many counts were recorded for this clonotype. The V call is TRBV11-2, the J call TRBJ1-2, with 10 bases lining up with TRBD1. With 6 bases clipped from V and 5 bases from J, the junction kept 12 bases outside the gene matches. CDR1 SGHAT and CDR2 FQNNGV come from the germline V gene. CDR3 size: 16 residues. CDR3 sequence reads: CASREPGQGPSYGYTF. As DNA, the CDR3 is TGTGCCAGCAGGGAACCGGGACAGGGGCCAAGTTATGGCTACACCTTC. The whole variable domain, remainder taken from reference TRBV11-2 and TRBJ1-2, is EAGVAQSPRYKIIEKRQSVAFWCNPISGHATLYWYQQILGQGPKLLIQFQNNGVVDDSQLPKDRFSAERLKGVDSTLKIQPAKLEDSAVYLCASREPGQGPSYGYTFGSGTRLTVV.

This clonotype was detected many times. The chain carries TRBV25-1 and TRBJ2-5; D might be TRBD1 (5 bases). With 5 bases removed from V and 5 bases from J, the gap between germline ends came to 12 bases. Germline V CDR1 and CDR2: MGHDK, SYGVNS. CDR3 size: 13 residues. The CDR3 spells CASSSSRAETQYF. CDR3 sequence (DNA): TGTGCCAGCAGTTCATCCAGGGCGGAGACCCAGTACTTC.

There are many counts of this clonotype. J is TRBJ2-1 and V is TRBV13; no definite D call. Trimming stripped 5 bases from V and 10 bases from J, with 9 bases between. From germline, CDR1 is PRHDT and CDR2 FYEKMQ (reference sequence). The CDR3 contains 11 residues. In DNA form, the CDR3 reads TGTGCCAGCAGCCAAGGGCAAGAGCAGTTCTTC. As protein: CASSQGQEQFF.

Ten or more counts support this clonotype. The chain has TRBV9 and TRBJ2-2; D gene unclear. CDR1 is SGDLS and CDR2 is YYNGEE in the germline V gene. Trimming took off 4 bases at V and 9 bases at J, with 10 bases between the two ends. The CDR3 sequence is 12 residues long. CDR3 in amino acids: CASSSRNRELFF. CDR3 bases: TGTGCCAGCAGCTCTCGGAACCGGGAGCTGTTTTTT. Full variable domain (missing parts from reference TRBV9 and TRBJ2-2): DSGVTQTPKHLITATGQRVTLRCSPRSGDLSVYWYQQSLDQGLQFLIQYYNGEERAKGNILERFSAQQFPDLHSELNLSSLELGDSALYFCASSSRNRELFFGEGSRLTVL.

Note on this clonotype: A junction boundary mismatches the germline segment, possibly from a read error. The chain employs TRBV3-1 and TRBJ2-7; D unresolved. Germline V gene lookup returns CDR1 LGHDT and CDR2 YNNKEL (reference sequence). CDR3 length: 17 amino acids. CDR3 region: CATSQFGERTRIYEQYF. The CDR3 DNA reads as TGTGCCACCAGCCAATTTGGGGAAAGGACCAGAATCTACGAGCAGTACTTC.

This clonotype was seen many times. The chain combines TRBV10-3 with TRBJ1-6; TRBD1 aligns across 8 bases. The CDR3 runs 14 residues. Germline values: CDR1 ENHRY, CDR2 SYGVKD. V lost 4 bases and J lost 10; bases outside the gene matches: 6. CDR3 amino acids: CAISGQGFGSPLHF. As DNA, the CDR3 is TGTGCCATCAGTGGACAGGGGTTTGGCTCACCCCTCCACTTT.

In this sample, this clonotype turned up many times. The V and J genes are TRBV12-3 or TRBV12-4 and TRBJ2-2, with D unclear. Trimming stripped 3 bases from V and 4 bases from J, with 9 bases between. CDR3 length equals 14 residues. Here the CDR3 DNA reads TGTGCCAGCAGTTTTGGGATCGGCACCGGGGAGCTGTTTTTT. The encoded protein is CASSFGIGTGELFF.

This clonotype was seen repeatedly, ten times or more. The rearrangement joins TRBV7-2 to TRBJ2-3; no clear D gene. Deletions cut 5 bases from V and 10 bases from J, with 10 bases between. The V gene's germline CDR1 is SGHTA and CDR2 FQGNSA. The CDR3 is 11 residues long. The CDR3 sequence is CASSHPSAQYF. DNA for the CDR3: TGTGCCAGCAGCCACCCCAGTGCGCAGTATTTT.

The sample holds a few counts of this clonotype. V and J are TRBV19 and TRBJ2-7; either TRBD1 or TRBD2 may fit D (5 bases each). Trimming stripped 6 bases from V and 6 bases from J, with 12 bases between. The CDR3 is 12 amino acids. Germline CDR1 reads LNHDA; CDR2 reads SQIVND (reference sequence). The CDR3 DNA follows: TGTGCCAGTAGATCGATTGGGGGCGAGCAGTACTTC. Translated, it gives CASRSIGGEQYF.

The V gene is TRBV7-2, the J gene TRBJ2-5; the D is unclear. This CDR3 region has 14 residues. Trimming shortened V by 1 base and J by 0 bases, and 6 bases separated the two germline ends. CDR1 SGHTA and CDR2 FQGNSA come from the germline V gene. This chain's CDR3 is CASSLGSHQETQYF. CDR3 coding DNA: TGTGCCAGCAGCTTAGGTTCCCACCAAGAGACCCAGTACTTC.

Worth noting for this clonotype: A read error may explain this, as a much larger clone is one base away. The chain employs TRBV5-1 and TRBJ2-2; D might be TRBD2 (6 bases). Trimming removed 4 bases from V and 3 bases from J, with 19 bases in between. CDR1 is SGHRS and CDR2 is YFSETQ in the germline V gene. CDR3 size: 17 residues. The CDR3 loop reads CASSGLARALDTGELFF. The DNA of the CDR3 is TGCGCCAGCAGCGGGCTAGCGAGAGCGCTTGACACCGGGGAGCTGTTTTTT.

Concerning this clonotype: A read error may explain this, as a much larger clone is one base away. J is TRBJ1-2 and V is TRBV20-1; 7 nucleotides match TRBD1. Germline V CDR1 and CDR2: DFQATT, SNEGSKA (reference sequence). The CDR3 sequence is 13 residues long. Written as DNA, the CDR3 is TGCAGTGCTATTCCGACAGGGACCTATGGCGACACCTTC. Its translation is CSAIPTGTYGDTF.

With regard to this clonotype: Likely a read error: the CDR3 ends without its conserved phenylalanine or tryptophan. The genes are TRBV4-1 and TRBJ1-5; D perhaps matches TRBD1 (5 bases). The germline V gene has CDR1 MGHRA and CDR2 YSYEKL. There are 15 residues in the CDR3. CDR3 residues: CTSSQHTGINQPQHL. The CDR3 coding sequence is TGCACCAGCAGCCAACACACAGGAATCAATCAGCCCCAGCATTTA.

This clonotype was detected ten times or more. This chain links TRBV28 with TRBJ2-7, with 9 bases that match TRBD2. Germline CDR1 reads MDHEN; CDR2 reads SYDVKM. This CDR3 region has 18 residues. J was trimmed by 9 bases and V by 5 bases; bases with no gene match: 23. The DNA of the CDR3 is TGTGCCAGCAGTCCTAACACCCCTCCTAGCGGGAACTACGAGGTGCAGTACTTC. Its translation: CASSPNTPPSGNYEVQYF.

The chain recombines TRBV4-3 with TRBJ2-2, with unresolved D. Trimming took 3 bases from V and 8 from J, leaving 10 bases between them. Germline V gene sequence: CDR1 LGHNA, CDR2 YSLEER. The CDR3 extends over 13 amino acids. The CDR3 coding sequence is TGCGCCAGCAGCCAGGATGAGGTGGGGGAGCTGTTTTTT. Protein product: CASSQDEVGELFF.

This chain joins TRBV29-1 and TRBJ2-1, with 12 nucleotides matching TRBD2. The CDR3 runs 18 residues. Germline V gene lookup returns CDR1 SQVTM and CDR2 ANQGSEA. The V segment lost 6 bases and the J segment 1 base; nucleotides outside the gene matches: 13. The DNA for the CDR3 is TGCAGCGTCACTCTAGCGGGAGGGATTCGAGGATCCTACAATGAGCAGTTCTTC. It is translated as CSVTLAGGIRGSYNEQFF.